The 10 T cell receptor beta chains below all came from one sample that was sequenced in a study of blood T cells in healthy people across ages. Next came a second PCR, run for about 7 to 12 cycles, which used a sample-barcoded 5' primer along with a J-beta primer mix. TCRdb analysed the 5' RACE reads with MiXCR anew, one entry per CDR3 protein. The data contain about 970,000 distinct CDR3 sequences, about 53% of them singletons. Sample: blood. The receptor source for this set is a woman aged 60 to 75 in good health.

This clonotype was detected a few times. DNA for the CDR3: TGCAGTGCGGGGACTAGCGTCGGTAACACAGATACGCAGTATTTT. Residues: CSAGTSVGNTDTQYF. The rearrangement uses TRBV20-1 and TRBJ2-3; 10 positions match TRBD2. This CDR3 has 15 residues. The J segment lost 2 bases and the V segment lost 6 bases, leaving 8 bases of the junction unmatched. The germline V gene encodes CDR1 DFQATT and CDR2 SNEGSKA (reference sequence).

V gene TRBV5-1 combines with J gene TRBJ2-5, with a tentative D call TRBD2 (6 bases). The CDR3 is made up of 13 amino acids. The germline V and J ends were trimmed by 6 bases and 5 bases, with 14 bases remaining between them. Per the germline V gene, CDR1 is SGHRS and CDR2 is YFSETQ. The CDR3 nucleotides read TGCGCCAGCATGGCGGGGATGGAGGAGACCCAGTACTTC. This gives the protein CASMAGMEETQYF.

This rearrangement joins TRBV5-1 to TRBJ2-4; 14 nucleotides align to TRBD2. The J call is in doubt because the DNA end fits TRBJ2-7 better. Germline V gene data show CDR1 as SGHRS and CDR2 as YFSETQ. This CDR3 comprises 17 residues. The CDR3 is CASSLGGLAGVVNEQYF. The CDR3 region has the DNA TGCGCCAGCAGCTTGGGGGGACTAGCGGGAGTAGTGAACGAGCAGTACTTC.

This clonotype was counted between two and nine times. The genes are TRBV20-1 and TRBJ2-1, with D perhaps matching TRBD2 (6 bases). Deletions cut 5 bases from V and 5 bases from J, with 10 bases between. Germline CDR1 DFQATT, CDR2 SNEGSKA (reference sequence). The CDR3 spans 12 residues. CDR3 protein: CSAQTRNNEQFF. CDR3 DNA sequence: TGCAGTGCTCAGACTAGAAACAATGAGCAGTTCTTC.

The chain recombines TRBV27 with TRBJ2-3, with 11 bases aligning to TRBD2. V shed 4 bases and J 6 bases; nucleotides not matched to a gene: 12. In germline, CDR1 is MNHEY, CDR2 SMNVEV (reference sequence). The CDR3 spans 17 residues. The CDR3, as DNA: TGTGCCAGCAGTTCCTTACTAGCGGGAGTAAAAAATGATACGCAGTATTTT. Residues: CASSSLLAGVKNDTQYF.

There are a few counts of this clonotype. V gene TRBV12-3 or TRBV12-4 combines with J gene TRBJ2-1, with 9 nucleotides matching TRBD2. V gave up 4 bases and J gave up 10 bases; unmatched junction bases: 5. The CDR3 runs 13 residues. The CDR3 spells CASSSPGLAEQFF. DNA of the CDR3: TGTGCCAGCAGTTCCCCTGGACTAGCGGAGCAGTTCTTC.

This clonotype appeared a few times. This chain joins TRBV20-1 and TRBJ2-5, with D possibly matching TRBD1 (5 bases). This CDR3 comprises 13 residues. Trimming removed 6 bases from V and 5 bases from J, with 16 bases in between. The V gene's germline CDR1 is DFQATT and CDR2 SNEGSKA (reference sequence). DNA for the CDR3: TGCAGTGCCCTGGGCCGAGCAGGGGAGACCCAGTACTTC. Protein: CSALGRAGETQYF.

This chain links TRBV7-7 with TRBJ2-3; TRBD2 agrees at 15 bases. V shed 5 bases, J shed 5 bases, and the junction held 8 bases outside the gene matches. The germline gives CDR1 SSHAT, CDR2 FNYEAQ (reference sequence). The CDR3 is 17 amino acids. The CDR3 nucleotides read TGTGCCAGCAGCCAGGGACTAGCGGGAGGCGAGGGAGATACGCAGTATTTT. This translates into CASSQGLAGGEGDTQYF.

With respect to this clonotype: A much more abundant neighbour one base away suggests this may be a read error. The J gene is TRBJ2-5, the V gene TRBV9; D is unresolved. Between the trimmed V and J ends, which lost 0 bases and 11 bases, there was a span of 11 bases. Germline loops: CDR1 SGDLS, CDR2 YYNGEE. The CDR3 spans 12 residues. CDR3 protein: CASSVDVTEQYF. For the CDR3, the DNA is TGTGCCAGCAGCGTAGACGTCACAGAGCAGTACTTC.

The chain recombines TRBV20-1 with TRBJ2-6; D not certain. CDR3 length: 14 residues. Trimming pared 3 bases from V and 0 bases from J, leaving 6 bases between. Looked up from germline, CDR1 is DFQATT and CDR2 is SNEGSKA (reference sequence). DNA for the CDR3: TGCAGTGCTAGTCAGAGCTCTGGGGCCAACGTCCTGACTTTC. Translation gives CSASQSSGANVLTF.